These 27 T cell receptor beta chains were sequenced from one sample in a study of blood T cell repertoires in COVID-19. TCRdb's table, derived via immunoSEQ multiplex PCR, lists solely in-frame clones and lacks some. This table has 200,000 to 300,000 clones, 86% appearing once. Sequencing was performed on peripheral blood. These receptors originate from a woman between 25 and 40 years old who had recovered from COVID-19.

V usage is TRBV12-5 and J usage is TRBJ2-7; 7 bases agree with TRBD1. CDR1 and CDR2 from the germline V gene are LGHNT and FRNRAP. CDR3 length equals 15 residues. Trimming cost V 2 bases and J 3 bases; bases outside gene matches: 7. The DNA for the CDR3 is TGTGCTAGTGGTTTGTTTATAGGGGGCTACTACGAGCAGTACTTC. Protein product: CASGLFIGGYYEQYF.

This clone showed up just once. V and J are TRBV2 and TRBJ2-7; 10 bases align to TRBD1. This CDR3 comprises 15 residues. V dropped 0 bases and J dropped 3; count of bases not matched to a gene: 2. The germline V gene encodes CDR1 SNHLY and CDR2 FYNNEI. CDR3 amino acids: CASSEATGGNYEQYF. CDR3 bases: TGTGCCAGCAGTGAAGCGACAGGGGGCAACTACGAGCAGTACTTC.

The CDR3 sequence is CAWARGLAEKLFF. The CDR3 DNA is TGTGCCTGGGCCAGGGGGCTAGCTGAAAAACTGTTTTTT. This chain links TRBV30 with TRBJ1-4; 8 bases match TRBD1. In germline, CDR1 is GTSNPN, CDR2 SVGIG (reference sequence). The ends lost 5 bases at V and 7 bases at J; junction bases unmatched: 6. The CDR3 contains 13 residues.

V and J are TRBV28 and TRBJ2-1; TRBD1 agrees at 8 bases. This CDR3 spans 12 amino acids. Germline-derived CDR1 and CDR2 are MDHEN and SYDVKM. The V segment lost 7 bases and the J segment 8 bases; nucleotides outside the gene matches: 4. CDR3 loop: CASTQGADEQFF. Written as DNA, the CDR3 is TGTGCCAGCACCCAGGGGGCGGATGAGCAGTTCTTC.

The V gene is TRBV5-1, the J gene TRBJ2-7; 13 nucleotides match TRBD2. With V trimmed by 0 bases and J by 5 bases, 5 bases remained unmatched. Germline CDR1 and CDR2: SGHRS and YFSETQ. The CDR3 has 16 residues. The CDR3 nucleotides are TGCGCCAGCAGCTTGGAACCGGGACTAGCGGGAAACGAGCAGTACTTC. Its translation is CASSLEPGLAGNEQYF.

This rearrangement joins TRBV5-1 to TRBJ2-1; TRBD2 matches at 9 bases. This CDR3 has 15 residues. The trim removed 2 bases at V and 7 bases at J, leaving 7 bases unmatched. Germline loops: CDR1 SGHRS, CDR2 YFSETQ. The CDR3: CASSFVVSGGNEQFF. The CDR3 DNA sequence: TGCGCCAGCAGCTTCGTAGTAAGCGGGGGGAATGAGCAGTTCTTC.

The V and J genes are TRBV9 and TRBJ2-2; TRBD1 matches at 10 bases. The V segment lost 0 bases and the J segment 4 bases; nucleotides outside the gene matches: 9. Germline V lookup: CDR1 SGDLS, CDR2 YYNGEE. CDR3 length: 18 residues. CDR3 in amino acids: CASSVGPAGQGVTGELFF. The CDR3 DNA reads TGTGCCAGCAGCGTAGGTCCCGCAGGACAGGGGGTCACCGGGGAGCTGTTTTTT.

The rearrangement joins TRBV3-1 (or the pseudogene TRBV3-2) to TRBJ1-4; D may be TRBD1 (5 bases). The germline V gene encodes CDR1 LGHDT and CDR2 YNNKEL (reference sequence). The CDR3 is 16 residues long. The ends were cut back, 2 bases at V and 0 bases at J, with 10 bases in the middle. The CDR3, as DNA: TGTGCCAGCAGCCAACGCGGGGGAGCAACTAATGAAAAACTGTTTTTT. The encoded protein is CASSQRGGATNEKLFF.

This rearrangement joins TRBV2 to TRBJ1-2; TRBD1 might be the D (5 bases). Germline lookup yields CDR1 SNHLY and CDR2 FYNNEI. The CDR3 is 13 residues long. V shed 6 bases and J shed 1 base, with 9 bases lying between them. CDR3 coding DNA: TGTGCCAGCAGGCGGGGGGTTAACTATGGCTACACCTTC. Its protein is CASRRGVNYGYTF.

This clone was recorded a few times. The rearrangement joins TRBV2 to TRBJ2-7; D might be TRBD1 (5 bases). Germline V gene lookup returns CDR1 SNHLY and CDR2 FYNNEI. The V end was cut by 2 bases, the J end by 5 bases, with 7 bases between. The CDR3 is 12 amino acids. CDR3 in DNA: TGTGCCAGCAGTGAACAGACAGACGAGCAGTACTTC. Translated: CASSEQTDEQYF. Full variable domain (outside the CDR3, taken from reference TRBV2 and TRBJ2-7): EPEVTQTPSHQVTQMGQEVILRCVPISNHLYFYWYRQILGQKVEFLVSFYNNEISEKSEIFDDQFSVERPDGSNFTLKIRSTKLEDSAMYFCASSEQTDEQYFGPGTRLTVT.

This clone was observed a single time. The genes are TRBV7-3 and TRBJ2-3, with 7 bases matching TRBD2. V dropped 5 bases and J dropped 2; count of bases not matched to a gene: 10. Germline CDR1 and CDR2: SGHTA and FQGTGA. There are 16 residues in the CDR3. The CDR3 sequence: CASSPLGGGFTDTQYF. The CDR3 DNA sequence: TGTGCCAGCAGCCCTCTGGGGGGGGGATTCACAGATACGCAGTATTTT. The complete variable domain, with remaining parts taken from reference TRBV7-3 and TRBJ2-3, reads GAGVSQTPSNKVTEKGKYVELRCDPISGHTALYWYRQSLGQGPEFLIYFQGTGAADDSGLPNDRFFAVRPEGSVSTLKIQRTERGDSAVYLCASSPLGGGFTDTQYFGPGTRLTVL.

The rearrangement joins TRBV18 to TRBJ2-7, with TRBD2 as a possible D gene (5 bases). The CDR3 covers 17 residues. CDR1 KGHSH and CDR2 LQKENI come from the germline V gene. The V and J ends lost 2 bases and 5 bases respectively, with 22 bases between them. The CDR3 loop is CASSPVRVNVKPHEQYF. CDR3 DNA sequence: TGTGCCAGCTCACCAGTGAGGGTAAACGTTAAACCCCACGAGCAGTACTTC.

The rearrangement links TRBV6-5 to TRBJ2-1, with 16 bases matching TRBD2. V trimming: 6 bases; J trimming: 4 bases; junction bases outside the gene matches: 0. The CDR3 totals 15 residues. Germline CDR1 is MNHEY and CDR2 is SVGAGI. This chain's CDR3 is CASRGLAGGYNEQFF. DNA for the CDR3: TGTGCCAGCAGGGGACTAGCGGGGGGGTACAATGAGCAGTTCTTC.

The CDR3, as DNA: TGTGCCAGCAGCTTGTGGCACTACGAGCAGTACTTC. Protein: CASSLWHYEQYF. The chain links TRBV5-4 to TRBJ2-7; D call uncertain. The germline CDR1 and CDR2 sequences are SGHNT and YYREEE (reference sequence). V gave up 1 base and J gave up 3 bases, with 5 bases separating them. This CDR3 has 12 amino acids. The whole variable domain, filled in from reference TRBV5-4 and TRBJ2-7, reads ETGVTQSPTHLIKTRGQQVTLRCSSQSGHNTVSWYQQALGQGPQFIFQYYREEENGRGNFPPRFSGLQFPNYSSELNVNALELDDSALYLCASSLWHYEQYFGPGTRLTVT.

This clone was detected only once. The chain is built from TRBV6-1 and TRBJ2-7, with D maybe TRBD2 (6 bases). V dropped 0 bases and J dropped 5 bases, with 14 bases sitting between them. This CDR3 has 15 residues. Germline V gene sequence: CDR1 MNHNS, CDR2 SASEGT. The CDR3 DNA reads as TGTGCCAGCAGTGAAGCAATCGGGGGAGGAAACGAGCAGTACTTC. This encodes CASSEAIGGGNEQYF.

V is TRBV20-1 and J is TRBJ2-7; 11 positions match TRBD2. The CDR3 consists of 15 residues. CDR1 and CDR2 (germline): DFQATT, SNEGSKA (reference sequence). V shed 3 bases, J shed 0 bases, and the junction held 4 bases outside the gene matches. The CDR3 DNA reads as TGCAGTGCTAGTAAGGGACTAGCGGCCTCCTACGAGCAGTACTTC. As protein: CSASKGLAASYEQYF.

The chain uses TRBV7-9 and TRBJ1-4; D not certain. The CDR3 extends over 12 amino acids. V was shortened by 4 bases and J by 7 bases, with 7 bases between the two germline ends. The germline gives CDR1 SEHNR, CDR2 FQNEAQ (reference sequence). As DNA, the CDR3 is TGTGCCAGCAGCTCGGGTGGTGAAAAACTGTTTTTT. It is translated as CASSSGGEKLFF.

The chain has TRBV11-2 and TRBJ2-7, with D perhaps TRBD2 (7 bases). V lost 0 bases to trimming and J lost 3 bases, with 15 bases between them. CDR1 is SGHAT, CDR2 FQNNGV, per germline. The CDR3 runs to 16 residues. The chain's CDR3 is CASSLDWGGGGYEQYF. CDR3 nucleotide sequence: TGTGCCAGCAGCTTAGATTGGGGCGGGGGCGGCTACGAGCAGTACTTC.

The J gene is TRBJ2-1, the V gene TRBV30; TRBD1 is a possible D gene (5 bases). Per germline, CDR1 GTSNPN and CDR2 SVGIG (reference sequence). This CDR3 comprises 13 residues. The V gene lost 0 bases and the J gene lost 8 bases, with 11 bases spanning the gap. This chain's CDR3 is CAWSVQGWDEQFF. The CDR3 DNA is TGTGCCTGGAGTGTTCAGGGATGGGATGAGCAGTTCTTC.

This chain uses TRBV6-5 with TRBJ1-1; 10 positions agree with TRBD1. This CDR3 region has 14 residues. Trimming at V came to 4 bases and at J to 10 bases, leaving 9 bases not matched to a gene. The germline CDR1 and CDR2 sequences are MNHEY and SVGAGI. This chain's CDR3 is CASSSRTGGGGAFF. CDR3 sequence (DNA): TGTGCCAGCAGTTCACGGACAGGGGGGGGCGGAGCTTTCTTT.

The gene calls are TRBV7-6 and TRBJ1-2, with D uncertain. Trimming stripped 10 bases from V and 0 bases from J, with 15 bases between. In germline, CDR1 is SGHVS, CDR2 FNYEAQ. The CDR3 is 14 residues long. As DNA, the CDR3 is TGTGCCACCGTTCGCGGGCCCCCTAACTATGGCTACACCTTC. Its translation is CATVRGPPNYGYTF.

The chain is built from TRBV7-8 and TRBJ1-6; TRBD1 agrees at 11 bases. V dropped 5 bases and J dropped 7; count of bases not matched to a gene: 7. Germline CDR1 reads SGHVS; CDR2 reads FQNEAQ. This CDR3 region has 16 residues. In DNA form, the CDR3 reads TGTGCCAGCAGCCCGCTCGGACAGGGGGCAAATTCACCCCTCCACTTT. Its translation: CASSPLGQGANSPLHF. The variable domain in full, completed from reference TRBV7-8 and TRBJ1-6, reads GAGVSQSPRYKVAKRGQDVALRCDPISGHVSLFWYQQALGQGPEFLTYFQNEAQLDKSGLPSDRFFAERPEGSVSTLKIQRTQQEDSAVYLCASSPLGQGANSPLHFGNGTRLTVT.

In this sample, this clone turned up once. The chain combines TRBV19 with TRBJ1-2, with 7 nucleotides matching TRBD1. CDR1 is LNHDA and CDR2 is SQIVND in the germline V gene (reference sequence). The CDR3 runs to 13 residues. With 6 bases clipped from V and 2 bases from J, the junction kept 3 bases outside the gene matches. The CDR3 region is CASRQGGNYGYTF. The DNA for the CDR3 is TGTGCCAGTAGACAAGGGGGCAACTATGGCTACACCTTC. The full variable domain, in which reference TRBV19 and TRBJ1-2 provide the parts outside the CDR3, is DGGITQSPKYLFRKEGQNVTLSCEQNLNHDAMYWYRQDPGQGLRLIYYSQIVNDFQKGDIAEGYSVSREKKESFPLTVTSAQKNPTAFYLCASRQGGNYGYTFGSGTRLTVV.

The J gene is TRBJ2-1, the V gene TRBV5-1, with TRBD2 matching over 8 bases. CDR3 length: 16 amino acids. Germline lookup yields CDR1 SGHRS and CDR2 YFSETQ. The junction had 10 bases not matched to a gene; V was cut back by 6 bases and J by 2 bases. The CDR3 sequence is CASTQGGGRTYNEQFF. CDR3 DNA sequence: TGCGCCAGCACCCAGGGCGGGGGGAGGACCTACAATGAGCAGTTCTTC. Drawing the rest from reference TRBV5-1 and TRBJ2-1, the complete variable domain is KAGVTQTPRYLIKTRGQQVTLSCSPISGHRSVSWYQQTPGQGLQFLFEYFSETQRNKGNFPGRFSGRQFSNSRSEMNVSTLELGDSALYLCASTQGGGRTYNEQFFGPGTRLTVL.

This clone came up once. The chain joins TRBV7-9 to TRBJ2-1; D perhaps matches TRBD2 (6 bases). This CDR3 is built from 14 residues. CDR1 and CDR2 (germline): SEHNR, FQNEAQ (reference sequence). V was shortened by 8 bases and J by 5 bases, with 16 bases between the two germline ends. The CDR3 here is CASSSVGGDNEQFF. In nucleotides, the CDR3 is TGTGCCAGCTCATCGGTTGGAGGGGACAATGAGCAGTTCTTC.

The chain couples TRBV6-5 to TRBJ2-1; D is uncertain. In germline, CDR1 is MNHEY, CDR2 SVGAGI. The length of the CDR3 is 11 residues. The V end lost 7 bases, the J end lost 5 bases, and 6 bases lay between the germline ends. CDR3 loop: CASIEDNEQFF. The CDR3 DNA is TGTGCCAGCATAGAGGACAATGAGCAGTTCTTC.

The chain is built from TRBV6-2 or TRBV6-3 and TRBJ2-7; 8 nucleotides match TRBD1. With 5 bases clipped from V and 2 bases from J, the junction kept 5 bases outside the gene matches. Germline V gene data show CDR1 as MNHEY and CDR2 as SVGEGT. The length of the CDR3 is 14 residues. The CDR3 is CASSKDRATYEQYF. The DNA of the CDR3 is TGTGCCAGCAGTAAGGACAGGGCGACCTACGAGCAGTACTTC.